These 12 T cell receptor beta chains were all obtained from the same sample, sequenced in a study of sequential checkpoint blockade in melanoma. The protocol was immunoSEQ multiplex PCR, while the TCRdb copy is restricted to in-frame clones and leaves out a portion. This table has around 21,000 clones, around four fifths appearing once. Treatment indicated: randomized to nivolumab then ipilimumab (arm A) or the reverse (arm B). Sequences were derived from CD8+ T cells sorted from blood (inferred from file names), sampled from a patient given nivolumab and ipilimumab in sequence. Receptor source: a human donor with melanoma.

This chain uses TRBV7-8 with TRBJ2-2, with 11 bases lining up with TRBD2. Trimming at V came to 5 bases and at J to 3 bases, leaving 5 bases not matched to a gene. Germline V gene lookup returns CDR1 SGHVS and CDR2 FQNEAQ. The CDR3 sequence is 16 residues long. The CDR3 protein is CASSRLAGPYTGELFF. DNA of the CDR3: TGTGCCAGCAGCCGACTAGCGGGGCCGTACACCGGGGAGCTGTTTTTT.

The rearrangement joins TRBV27 to TRBJ1-6; 9 bases agree with TRBD1. Unmatched junction bases numbered 2, after V lost 9 bases and J lost 2 bases. Germline V CDR1 and CDR2: MNHEY, SMNVEV (reference sequence). The CDR3 is 14 residues long. The DNA for the CDR3 is TGTGCCAGTGGGACAGGGACCTATAATTCACCCCTCCACTTT. It translates to CASGTGTYNSPLHF.

This clone was counted a single time. V is TRBV19 and J is TRBJ1-1, with D perhaps matching TRBD1 (6 bases). Germline lookup yields CDR1 LNHDA and CDR2 SQIVND (reference sequence). CDR3 size: 12 residues. The germline V and J ends were trimmed by 8 bases and 1 base, with 8 bases remaining between them. For the CDR3, the DNA is TGTGCCAGTGAACAGGGGAACACTGAAGCTTTCTTT. As protein: CASEQGNTEAFF.

The chain joins TRBV6-6 to TRBJ2-7; 8 bases map to TRBD1. Germline CDR1 reads MNHNY; CDR2 reads SVGAGI (reference sequence). This CDR3 is built from 14 residues. The ends lost 5 bases at V and 3 bases at J; junction bases unmatched: 6. The CDR3 nucleotides read TGTGCCAGCAGTCATCGGACAGGGAACTACGAGCAGTACTTC. It specifies CASSHRTGNYEQYF.

This clone occurred once. The V and J genes are TRBV5-6 and TRBJ2-7; 8 nucleotides line up with TRBD1. In germline, CDR1 is SGHDT, CDR2 YYEEEE. With 4 bases clipped from V and 5 bases from J, the junction kept 5 bases outside the gene matches. The CDR3 sequence is 13 residues long. CDR3 loop: CASSPGQGHEQYF. CDR3 sequence (DNA): TGTGCCAGCAGCCCCGGACAGGGTCACGAGCAGTACTTC.

This clone was recorded only once. The chain uses TRBV7-6 and TRBJ2-1; D possibly corresponds to TRBD2 (6 bases). CDR1 and CDR2 from the germline V gene are SGHVS and FNYEAQ. The V end lost 5 bases, the J end lost 5 bases, and 10 bases lay between the germline ends. This CDR3 comprises 13 residues. The DNA of the CDR3 is TGTGCCAGCAGCCAGTCGGGGGACAATGAGCAGTTCTTC. Its translation is CASSQSGDNEQFF. The full variable domain, with the rest looked up from reference TRBV7-6 and TRBJ2-1, is GAGVSQSPRYKVTKRGQDVALRCDPISGHVSLYWYRQALGQGPEFLTYFNYEAQQDKSGLPNDRFSAERPEGSISTLTIQRTEQRDSAMYRCASSQSGDNEQFFGPGTRLTVL.

V gene TRBV28 combines with J gene TRBJ2-4; 8 bases fit TRBD2. Germline V gives CDR1 MDHEN, CDR2 SYDVKM. This CDR3 region has 13 residues. V dropped 3 bases and J dropped 8; count of bases not matched to a gene: 3. CDR3 in amino acids: CASSFVGGDIQYF. DNA of the CDR3: TGTGCCAGCAGTTTTGTCGGGGGGGACATTCAGTACTTC.

This clone showed up just once. The chain joins TRBV28 to TRBJ1-4; D gene unclear. CDR1 is MDHEN and CDR2 is SYDVKM in the germline V gene. Trimming took 1 base from V and 4 from J, leaving 10 bases between them. This CDR3 has 15 residues. The DNA for the CDR3 is TGTGCCAGCAGTTTATTCTTCCGCAGTAATGAAAAACTGTTTTTT. As protein: CASSLFFRSNEKLFF.

CDR3 sequence (DNA): TGTGCCAGCAGTTACTCGGGCAGGGGGGTCGAGCAGTACTTC. Its protein product is CASSYSGRGVEQYF. This chain links TRBV6-5 with TRBJ2-7, with D maybe TRBD1 (7 bases). The CDR3 is 14 amino acids. Germline CDR1 reads MNHEY; CDR2 reads SVGAGI. The V end was cut by 0 bases, the J end by 6 bases, with 12 bases between.

The rearrangement uses TRBV29-1 and TRBJ1-2, with 7 bases aligning to TRBD1. CDR3 length: 11 residues. With V trimmed by 4 bases and J by 8 bases, 4 bases remained unmatched. Germline V gene lookup returns CDR1 SQVTM and CDR2 ANQGSEA. CDR3 amino acids: CSVAGGYGYTF. For the CDR3, the DNA is TGCAGCGTTGCAGGGGGGTACGGCTACACCTTC.

This clone appeared once. V and J are TRBV28 and TRBJ2-7; 8 bases map to TRBD2. This CDR3 comprises 15 residues. J was trimmed by 5 bases and V by 6 bases; bases with no gene match: 12. The germline V gene encodes CDR1 MDHEN and CDR2 SYDVKM. The CDR3 region has the DNA TGTGCCAGCAGAAACTTACTCGGGGGGGCCCACGAGCAGTACTTC. This encodes CASRNLLGGAHEQYF.

The rearrangement joins TRBV4-3 to TRBJ2-5, with a weak D call TRBD2 (5 bases). The length of the CDR3 is 15 residues. CDR1 is LGHNA, CDR2 YSLEER, per germline. Trimming stripped 3 bases from V and 2 bases from J, with 13 bases between. CDR3 DNA: TGCGCCAGCAGCCAGTATAGAGGGATACAAGAGACCCAGTACTTC. This gives the protein CASSQYRGIQETQYF.